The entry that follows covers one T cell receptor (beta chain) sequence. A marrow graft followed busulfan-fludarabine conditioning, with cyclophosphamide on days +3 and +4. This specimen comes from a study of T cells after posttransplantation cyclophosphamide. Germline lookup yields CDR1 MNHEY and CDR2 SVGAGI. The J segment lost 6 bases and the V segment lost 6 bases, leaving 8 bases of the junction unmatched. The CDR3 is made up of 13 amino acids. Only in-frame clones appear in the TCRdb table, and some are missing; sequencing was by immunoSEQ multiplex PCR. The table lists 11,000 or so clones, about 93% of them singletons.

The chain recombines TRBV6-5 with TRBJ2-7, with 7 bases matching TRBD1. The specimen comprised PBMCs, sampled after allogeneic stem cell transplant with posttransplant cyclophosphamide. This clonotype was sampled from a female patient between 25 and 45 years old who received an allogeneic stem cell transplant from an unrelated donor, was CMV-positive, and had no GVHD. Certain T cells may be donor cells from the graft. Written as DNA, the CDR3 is TGTGCCAGCAGGGCGACAGGGAGACCCGAGCAGTACTTC. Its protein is CASRATGRPEQYF.